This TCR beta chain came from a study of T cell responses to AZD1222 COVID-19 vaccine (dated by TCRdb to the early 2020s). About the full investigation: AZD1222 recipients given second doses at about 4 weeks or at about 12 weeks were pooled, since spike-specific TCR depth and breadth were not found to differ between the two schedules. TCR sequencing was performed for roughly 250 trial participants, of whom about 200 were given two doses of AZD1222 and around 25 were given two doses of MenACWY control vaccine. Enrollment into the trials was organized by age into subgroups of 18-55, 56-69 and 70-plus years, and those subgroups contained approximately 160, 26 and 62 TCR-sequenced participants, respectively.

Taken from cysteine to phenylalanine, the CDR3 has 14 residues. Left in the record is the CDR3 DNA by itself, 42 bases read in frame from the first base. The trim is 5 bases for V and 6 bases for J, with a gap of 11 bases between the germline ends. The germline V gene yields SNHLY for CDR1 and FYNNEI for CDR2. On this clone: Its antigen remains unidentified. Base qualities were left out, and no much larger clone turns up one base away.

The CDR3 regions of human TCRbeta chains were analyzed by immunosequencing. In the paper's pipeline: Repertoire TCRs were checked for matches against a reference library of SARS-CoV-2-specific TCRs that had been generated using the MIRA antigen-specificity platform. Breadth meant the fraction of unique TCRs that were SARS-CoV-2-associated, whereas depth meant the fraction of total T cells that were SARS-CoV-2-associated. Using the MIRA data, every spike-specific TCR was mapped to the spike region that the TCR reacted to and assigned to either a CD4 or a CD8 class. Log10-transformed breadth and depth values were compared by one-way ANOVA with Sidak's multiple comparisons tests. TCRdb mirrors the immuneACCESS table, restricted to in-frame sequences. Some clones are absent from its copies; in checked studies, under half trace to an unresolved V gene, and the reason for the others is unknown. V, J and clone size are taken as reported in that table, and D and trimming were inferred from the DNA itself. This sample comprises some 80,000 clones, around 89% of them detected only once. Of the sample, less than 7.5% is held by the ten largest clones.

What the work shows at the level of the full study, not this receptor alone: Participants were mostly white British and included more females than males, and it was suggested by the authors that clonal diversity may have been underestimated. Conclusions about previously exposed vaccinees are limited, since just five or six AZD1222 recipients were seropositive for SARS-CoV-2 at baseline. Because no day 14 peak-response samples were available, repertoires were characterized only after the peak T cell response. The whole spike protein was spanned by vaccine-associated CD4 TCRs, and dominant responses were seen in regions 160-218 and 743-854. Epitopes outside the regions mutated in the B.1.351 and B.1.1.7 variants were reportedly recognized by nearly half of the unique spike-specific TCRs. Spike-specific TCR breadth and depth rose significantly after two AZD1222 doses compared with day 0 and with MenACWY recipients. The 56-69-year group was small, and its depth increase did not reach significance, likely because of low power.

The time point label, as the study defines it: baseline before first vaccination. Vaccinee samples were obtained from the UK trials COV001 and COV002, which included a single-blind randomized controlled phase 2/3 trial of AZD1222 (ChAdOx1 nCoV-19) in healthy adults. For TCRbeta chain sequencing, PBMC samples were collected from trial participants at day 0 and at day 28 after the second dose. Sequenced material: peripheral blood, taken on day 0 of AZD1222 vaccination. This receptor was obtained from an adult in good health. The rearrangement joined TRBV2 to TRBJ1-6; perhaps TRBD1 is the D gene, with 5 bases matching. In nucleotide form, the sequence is TGTGCCAGCAGTCTTGGGGGGGGTAATTCACCCCTCCACTTT. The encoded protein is CASSLGGGNSPLHF.